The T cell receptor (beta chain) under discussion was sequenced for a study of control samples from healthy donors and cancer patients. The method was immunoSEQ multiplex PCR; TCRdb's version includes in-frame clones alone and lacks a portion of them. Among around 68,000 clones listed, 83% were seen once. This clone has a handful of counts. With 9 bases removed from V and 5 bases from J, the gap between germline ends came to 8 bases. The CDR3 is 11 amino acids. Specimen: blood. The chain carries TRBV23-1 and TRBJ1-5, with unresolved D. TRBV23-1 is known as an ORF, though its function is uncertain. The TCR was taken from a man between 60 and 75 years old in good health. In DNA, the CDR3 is TGCGCCAGGGACCGGTATCAGCCCCAGCATTTT. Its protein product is CARDRYQPQHF.